This T cell receptor (beta chain) was recovered during a study of cytomegalovirus exposure and HLA in healthy donors (dated by TCRdb to 2015 to 2018). For the wider study: An earlier analysis of roughly 500 of the donors reported about 250 Gb of sequence data and roughly 100 million unique TCR beta sequences from 150 million to 200 million T cells. Rather than drawing on any new phenotypic data, the later analysis identified candidate immune exposures from TCR beta sequences and the way those sequences occurred across donors. The study used immunosequencing to profile the T cell repertoires of some 600 subjects and linked those repertoires to cytomegalovirus serostatus. In an earlier analysis of 500 to 650 of the donors, high-throughput TCR beta sequencing was used to judge whether each TCR beta V gene segment behaved as functional or pseudogenic. A later genetic analysis took genome-wide SNP genotypes for about three fifths of the 666 donors and used that subset as a discovery cohort. The study was designed to test whether signatures of past pathogen exposure could be identified by cataloging public T cell receptors. A few DR-DQ haplotypes were treated as single units for association and clustering because of strong linkage in the cohort. Besides the first cohort of approximately 670 subjects, a separate validation cohort made up of some 110 different subjects was used. The number of donors typed differed by locus, with about 620-630 for A, B, C, DRB1 and DQB1, 522 for DQA1, over 600 for DPA1, and some 470 for DPB1. An early release covering 500 to 750 HLA-typed donors comprised 250 to 350 gigabases of sequencing data and some 79 million unique TCR sequences. All discovery cohort repertoires had been generated using a single sequencing platform. A later analysis re-examined previously published TCR beta repertoires from 500 to 700 donors and added high-resolution HLA genotyping to investigate patterns of TCR occurrence. High-throughput TCR immunosequencing, statistical association of individual TCRs with disease status, and machine learning were combined to predict cytomegalovirus infection status. On average, around 200,000 unique TCR beta nucleotide sequences were sequenced per donor among 398 genotyped donors of the cohort, with roughly 18% of those sequences being non-productive. Donor age, sex, ethnicity and CMV serostatus were collected together with the repertoire data. Both class I and class II loci were covered by HLA typing, at four-digit resolution. Of the roughly 390 genotyped donors, roughly 80% were placed in the genetic ancestry cluster associated with self-reported Caucasian donors. What the work shows at the level of the full study, not this receptor alone: In a later analysis, TCR association rates were found to vary across HLA loci, with the most associated TCRs seen for DRB1 alleles and the fewest for HLA-C alleles. In vitro tests confirmed that a few of the cytomegalovirus-associated TCR beta chains recognize cytomegalovirus antigens. Some IMGT-functional V segments, including TRBV6-2 and TRBV6-3, could not be told apart with the 87-base-pair reads, so those segments were excluded. The presence/absence analyses assumed that sequencing depth was roughly uniform across donors, and that assumption may not be true. Across donors, most TCR sequences were observed very rarely, whereas some public TCRs were present in many individuals. For the cohort, immune exposure information was limited to CMV serostatus. Correlated functional status among segregating V segments might reflect linkage disequilibrium, but an unknown experimental factor could not be ruled out. Assigning TCR associations to individual alleles was difficult when HLA alleles, especially DR and DQ, strongly co-occurred. A later analysis reported that several top co-occurrence clusters appeared linked to parvovirus B19, influenza, CMV and Epstein-Barr virus. It was suggested by the authors that the approach could potentially be generalized to other disease states and immunological phenotypes. A later analysis found that most CMV-associated TCR beta chains appeared HLA-restricted, with HLA associations seemingly driven largely by CMV exposure. A later analysis found that HLA-associated TCR beta chains were more clonally expanded and had lower generation probabilities than equally common non-associated chains. This cohort had only TCR beta chains sequenced, and the lack of alpha or paired-chain data limited which features could be detected. An earlier analysis of around 540 of the donors showed that most TCR beta V segments appeared in productive rearrangements either about 87% or about 30% of the time, which broadly matched IMGT annotations. The classifier was reported to diagnose cytomegalovirus status with high specificity and sensitivity in both the original and validation cohorts. According to a later genetic analysis, donors in an Asian-associated ancestry cluster had fewer N-insertions in productive TCRs than the approximately 650-donor mean. In the study, approximately 160 TCR beta chains were listed as associated with cytomegalovirus. A later genetic analysis associated a missense DCLRE1C variant with V-gene and J-gene trimming of TCR beta chains, and an independent cohort replicated the association. The earlier analysis of 450 to 700 of the donors excluded some 15 rarely observed V segments, including chromosome 9 orphons, because counts were too low. A group of highly shared sequence variants was considered likely to be a technical artifact of the sequencing pipeline. HLA typing was unavailable for some donors at each locus, so association tests used only the typed subset. At a false discovery rate of 0.05, a later analysis linked roughly 17,000 TCR beta sequences to specific HLA alleles. A further reported finding was that TCR beta sequences accurately predicted the HLA-A and HLA-B alleles for most subjects in the first cohort.

Preparation of the library involved the immunoSEQ multiplex PCR assay. A mixture of 60 forward primers for TCR Vbeta segments and 13 reverse primers for TCR Jbeta segments was used in the multiplex PCR. A multiplex PCR assay on genomic DNA amplified the CDR3 region of rearranged TCR beta genes. Amplified TCR beta libraries were sequenced as 87-base-pair reads on the Illumina HiSeq System. Concerning the study's data processing: In a later analysis, tens of millions of unique TCR beta chains were counted across the roughly 670 repertoires, and roughly 9.9 million of these chains were shared by at least two donors. Raw reads were error-corrected and collapsed into unique sequences by a nearest-neighbor algorithm in which closely related sequences were merged to remove PCR and sequencing errors. CDR3 sequences were aligned to IMGT reference sequences to assign V, D and J gene segments. For a sequence to be retained, a match of at least six nucleotides to both a V gene segment and a J gene segment was required. Rearrangements were called productive when the CDR3 lacked stop codons and stayed in frame with V and J; all others were non-productive. CDR3 was defined by IMGT convention, running from the second conserved V-encoded cysteine to the conserved J-encoded phenylalanine. The earlier analysis of fewer than 700 of the donors excluded sequences that lacked an unambiguous match to a single V gene segment. An earlier analysis of fewer than 650 of the donors classified V segments as functional when productive rearrangements were above 56.7% and as segregating when the standard deviation between donors was above 5%. A statistical classification framework was built to diagnose cytomegalovirus status from the catalog of TCR beta chain sequences. V and J gene assignment, in a later analysis, came from comparing TCR nucleotide sequences with IMGT/GENE-DB human TR gene sequences. A later analysis assigned CDR3 sequences and most-parsimonious VDJ recombination scenarios with the TCRdist pipeline. In a later analysis, each TCR beta chain was defined by its CDR3 amino acid sequence together with its V-gene family, and reads without a unique V-gene family were excluded. As a way to deal with suspected cross-contamination and a sequencing artifact, a later analysis dropped under 600 nucleotide sequences that were highly shared and had low generation probability. For each public chain, a later analysis derived a clonal expansion index from normalized ranks of inferred template counts within each repertoire. A later analysis computed generation probabilities with a VDJ recombination model fitted to out-of-frame rearrangements, and checked the results against IGoR. Hypergeometric tests were used in a later analysis to score TCR-TCR, TCR-HLA and TCR-CMV co-occurrence, with a repertoire-size bias correction applied to the TCR pairs. To estimate false discovery rates, a later analysis permuted the HLA or CMV assignments 20 times. In a later analysis, co-occurring TCRs were grouped using DBSCAN, and TCRdist sequence similarity was added for clustering within HLA-allele-positive subsets. Co-occurrence clustering excluded repertoires with fewer than 30,000 or more than 120,000 public chains, plus five with anomalous nucleotide sharing. TCRdb stores this immuneACCESS table with in-frame sequences only. Part of the clones is absent; in the studies checked, under half of the shortfall reflects unresolved V genes, and no reason is known for the rest. V and J calls and clone size are copied from that table; D and trimming were computed from the DNA. The table for this sample lists fewer than 200,000 clones; approximately 62% of them were counted only once. The top ten hold less than 1.5% of the sample.

The cohort was made up of about 670 healthy bone marrow donors. All cohort members were sampled while nominally healthy, although unrecorded immune exposures were likely present. The donor was CMV seronegative and was included in the group of hundreds of seronegative cohort members. Every donor gave a peripheral blood sample, and the peripheral blood mononuclear cells from that sample were used for TCR beta sequencing. The Qiagen DNeasy Blood Extraction Kit was used to extract genomic DNA from the blood cell samples. Taken from the germline V gene (reference sequence), the CDR1 and CDR2 loops are LNHDA and SQIVND. At the junction V is shortened by 6 bases and J by 4 bases, with 15 bases in between. From cysteine to phenylalanine, the CDR3 is 14 amino acids long. Only CDR3 DNA remains: 42 bases, in frame from the first base. Concerning this clone: The specificity of this receptor is unknown. No base-level quality is on record; no much larger clone is a single base apart.

This TCR was sampled from a man in his fifties in good health and CMV-seronegative. The sequence is built from TRBV19 and TRBJ1-2, with TRBD1 perhaps the D gene, on 6 matching bases. Sample: PBMCs. The nucleotide sequence is TGTGCCAGTAGGGATCAGGGGACCCTCTATGGCTACACCTTC. It is translated as CASRDQGTLYGYTF.